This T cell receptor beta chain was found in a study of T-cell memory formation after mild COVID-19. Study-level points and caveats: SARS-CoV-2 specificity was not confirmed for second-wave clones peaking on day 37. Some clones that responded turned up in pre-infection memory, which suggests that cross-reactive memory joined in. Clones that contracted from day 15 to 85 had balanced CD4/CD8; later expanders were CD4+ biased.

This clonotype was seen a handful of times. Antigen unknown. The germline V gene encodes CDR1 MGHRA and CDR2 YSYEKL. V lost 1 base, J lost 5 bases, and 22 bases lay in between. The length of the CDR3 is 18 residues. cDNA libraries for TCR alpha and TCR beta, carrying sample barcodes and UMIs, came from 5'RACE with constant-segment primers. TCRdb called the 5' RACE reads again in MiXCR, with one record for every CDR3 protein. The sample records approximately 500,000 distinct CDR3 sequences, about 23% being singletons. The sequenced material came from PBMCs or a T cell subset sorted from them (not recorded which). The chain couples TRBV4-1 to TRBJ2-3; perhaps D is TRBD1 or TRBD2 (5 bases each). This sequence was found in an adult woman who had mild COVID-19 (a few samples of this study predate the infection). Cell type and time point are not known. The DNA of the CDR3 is TGCGCCAGCAGCCAAGGGGGGTCCGGGCTTTCTGGCCTAGATACGCAGTATTTT. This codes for CASSQGGSGLSGLDTQYF.